The source of this T cell receptor beta chain is a study of blood T cell repertoires in COVID-19. Study information: The analysed material was cDNA or gDNA that came from T cells, B-cell-depleted T cells, or PBMCs.

Original data processing: Reference gene primer amplification gave nucleated cell count estimates. Method: immunoSEQ multiplex PCR; TCRdb's copy keeps in-frame clones and lacks some. V and J calls plus clone size are reproduced from that table; the DNA served to infer D and trimming. Among some 670,000 clones, around 89% were seen once, and the ten largest hold over 0.2%. CDR1 is MNHEY, CDR2 SVGAGI, per germline. The V gene lost 3 bases and the J gene lost 4 bases, with 19 bases spanning the gap. This CDR3 spans 16 amino acids. The J gene is TRBJ2-7, the V gene TRBV6-5; possibly TRBD1 for D (6 bases). The TCR sequence derives from a woman aged 18-35 years with acute or convalescent COVID-19. The sample was peripheral blood. CDR3 in DNA: TGTGCCAGCAGTTATCGTGGGCAGGGGTTTAGGTACGAGCAGTACTTC. Translating gives CASSYRGQGFRYEQYF.